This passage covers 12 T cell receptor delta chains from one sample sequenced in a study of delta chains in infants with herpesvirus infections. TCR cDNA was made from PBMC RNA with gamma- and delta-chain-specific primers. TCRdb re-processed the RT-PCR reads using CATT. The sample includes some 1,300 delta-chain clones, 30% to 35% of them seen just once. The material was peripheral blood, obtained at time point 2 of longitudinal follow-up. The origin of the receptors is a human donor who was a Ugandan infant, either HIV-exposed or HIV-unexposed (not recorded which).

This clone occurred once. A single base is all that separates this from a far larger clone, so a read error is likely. CDR3 bases: TGTGCTCTTGGGGAAGTAGAACTCCCGGGGGTCCCGTACACCGATAAACTCATCTTT. Protein sequence: CALGEVELPGVPYTDKLIF. The rearrangement links TRDV1 to TRDJ1; TRDD3 might be the D (5 bases). The CDR3 covers 19 residues. The germline CDR1 and CDR2 sequences are TSWWSYY and QGS. Between the trimmed V and J ends, which lost 2 bases and 0 bases, there was a span of 22 bases.

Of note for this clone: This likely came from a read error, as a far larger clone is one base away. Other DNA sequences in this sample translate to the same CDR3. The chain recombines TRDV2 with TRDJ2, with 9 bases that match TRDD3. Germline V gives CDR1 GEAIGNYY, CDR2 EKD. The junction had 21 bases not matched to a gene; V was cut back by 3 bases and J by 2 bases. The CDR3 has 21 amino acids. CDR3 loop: CACDASFPTGGSLALTAQLFF. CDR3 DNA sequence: TGTGCCTGTGACGCCTCTTTCCCTACTGGGGGAAGTTTAGCATTGACAGCACAACTCTTCTTT.

The DNA of the CDR3 is TGTGCCCCCTATACTGGGGATACAACCGATAAACTCATCTTT. Encoded protein: CAPYTGDTTDKLIF. J is TRDJ1 and V is TRDV3; 8 nucleotides agree with TRDD3. CDR1 and CDR2 (germline): TVYSNPD, GDNSRS (reference sequence). The J segment lost 2 bases and the V segment lost 5 bases, leaving 10 bases of the junction unmatched. The CDR3 sequence is 14 residues long.

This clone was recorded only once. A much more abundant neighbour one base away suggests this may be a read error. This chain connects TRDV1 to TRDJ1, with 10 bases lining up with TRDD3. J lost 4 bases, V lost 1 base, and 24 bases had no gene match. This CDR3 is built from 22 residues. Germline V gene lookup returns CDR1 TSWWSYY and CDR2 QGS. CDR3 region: CALGEQDFHPYRGIRSVDKLIF. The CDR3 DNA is TGTGCTCTTGGGGAACAGGACTTCCACCCTTACAGGGGGATACGCTCAGTCGATAAACTCATCTTT.

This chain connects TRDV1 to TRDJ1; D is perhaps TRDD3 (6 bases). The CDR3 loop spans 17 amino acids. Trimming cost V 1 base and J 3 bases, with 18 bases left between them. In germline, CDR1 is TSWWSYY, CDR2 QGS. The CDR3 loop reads CALGEPVGGAEADKLIF. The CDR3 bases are TGTGCTCTTGGGGAACCCGTTGGGGGCGCGGAGGCCGATAAACTCATCTTT.

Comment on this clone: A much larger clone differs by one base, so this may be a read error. Here the CDR3 DNA reads TGTGCTTATAGGAGCTCCCACTCCTGGGCCGATAAACTCATCTTT. Translating gives CAYRSSHSWADKLIF. This chain links TRAV38-2/DV8 with TRDJ1, with TRDD3 as a possible D gene (5 bases). Per the germline V gene, CDR1 is TSESDYY and CDR2 is QEAYKQQN. CDR3 length: 15 residues. V lost 1 base and J 3 bases, leaving 13 bases between the germline ends.

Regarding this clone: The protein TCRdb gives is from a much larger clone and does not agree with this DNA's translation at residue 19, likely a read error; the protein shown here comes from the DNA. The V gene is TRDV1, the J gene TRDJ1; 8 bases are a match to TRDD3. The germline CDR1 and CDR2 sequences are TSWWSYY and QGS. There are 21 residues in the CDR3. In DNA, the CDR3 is TGTGCTCTTGGGGAACCCTTCCGGGGGATAAAGGGCCCAGGGGTGACCGATAAACGCATCTTT. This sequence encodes CALGEPFRGIKGPGVTDKRIF.

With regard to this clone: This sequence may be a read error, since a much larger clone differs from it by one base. The CDR3 protein is CALGGAFAQRLIF. Written as DNA, the CDR3 is TGTGCTCTTGGGGGAGCCTTCGCCCAGAGGCTCATCTTT. The chain employs TRDV1 and TRDJ1; D is perhaps TRDD2 (5 bases). V gave up 4 bases and J gave up 11 bases, with 17 bases separating them. CDR1 is TSWWSYY, CDR2 QGS, per germline. The CDR3 sequence is 13 residues long.

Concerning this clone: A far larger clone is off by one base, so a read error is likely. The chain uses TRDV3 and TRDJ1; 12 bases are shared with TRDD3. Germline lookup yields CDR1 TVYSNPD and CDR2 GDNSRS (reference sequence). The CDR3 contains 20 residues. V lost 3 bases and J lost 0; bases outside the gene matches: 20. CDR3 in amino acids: CALPYGGLLGDTSYTDKLIF. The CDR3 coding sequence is TGTGCCTTACCCTACGGGGGGTTACTGGGGGATACTTCGTACACCGATAAACTCATCTTT.

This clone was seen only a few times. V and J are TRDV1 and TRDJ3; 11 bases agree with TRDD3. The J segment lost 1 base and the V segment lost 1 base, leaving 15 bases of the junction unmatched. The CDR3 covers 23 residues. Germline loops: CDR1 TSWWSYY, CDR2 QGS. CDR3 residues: CALGEHIRGLYWGISWDTRQMFF. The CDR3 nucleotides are TGTGCTCTTGGGGAACATATCCGGGGACTTTACTGGGGGATATCCTGGGACACCCGACAGATGTTTTTC.

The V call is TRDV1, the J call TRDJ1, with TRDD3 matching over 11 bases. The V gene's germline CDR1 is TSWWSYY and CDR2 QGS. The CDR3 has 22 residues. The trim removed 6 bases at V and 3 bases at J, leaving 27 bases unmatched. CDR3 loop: CALGPRPSSVLGDIPNSDKLIF. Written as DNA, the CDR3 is TGTGCTCTTGGCCCCAGACCCTCCTCAGTACTGGGGGATATACCGAACTCCGATAAACTCATCTTT.

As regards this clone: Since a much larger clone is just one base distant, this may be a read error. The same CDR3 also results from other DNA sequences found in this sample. CDR3 DNA sequence: TGTGCTCTCGGGCCCCCTACGACTACCTTACTGGGAGCGTACACCGATAAACTCATCTTT. Translation gives CALGPPTTTLLGAYTDKLIF. The chain links TRDV1 to TRDJ1; perhaps TRDD3 as D (6 bases). Between the trimmed V and J ends, which lost 9 bases and 0 bases, there was a span of 32 bases. The germline gives CDR1 TSWWSYY, CDR2 QGS. This CDR3 contains 20 residues.